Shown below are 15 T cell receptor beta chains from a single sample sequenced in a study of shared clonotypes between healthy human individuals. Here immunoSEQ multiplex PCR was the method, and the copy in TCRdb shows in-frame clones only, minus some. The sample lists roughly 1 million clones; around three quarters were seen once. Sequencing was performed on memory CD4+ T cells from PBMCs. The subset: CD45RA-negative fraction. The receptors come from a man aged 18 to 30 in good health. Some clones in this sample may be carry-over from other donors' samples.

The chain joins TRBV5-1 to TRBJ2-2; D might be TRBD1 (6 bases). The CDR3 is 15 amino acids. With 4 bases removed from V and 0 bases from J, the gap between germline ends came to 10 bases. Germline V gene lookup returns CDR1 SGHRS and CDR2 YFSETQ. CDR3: CASSPGTTNTGELFF. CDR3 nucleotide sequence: TGCGCCAGCAGCCCCGGGACAACGAACACCGGGGAGCTGTTTTTT.

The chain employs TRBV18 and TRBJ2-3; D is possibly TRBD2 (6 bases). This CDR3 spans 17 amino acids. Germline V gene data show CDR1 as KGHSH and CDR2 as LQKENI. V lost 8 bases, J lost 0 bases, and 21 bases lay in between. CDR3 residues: CASQITGLQGSTDTQYF. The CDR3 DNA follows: TGTGCCAGCCAAATAACGGGACTCCAAGGAAGCACAGATACGCAGTATTTT.

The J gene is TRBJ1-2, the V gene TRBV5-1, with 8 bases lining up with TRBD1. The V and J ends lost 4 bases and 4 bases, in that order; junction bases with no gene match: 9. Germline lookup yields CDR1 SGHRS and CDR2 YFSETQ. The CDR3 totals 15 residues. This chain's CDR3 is CASSRGQAGLYGYTF. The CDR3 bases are TGCGCCAGCAGCAGGGGACAGGCCGGACTCTATGGCTACACCTTC.

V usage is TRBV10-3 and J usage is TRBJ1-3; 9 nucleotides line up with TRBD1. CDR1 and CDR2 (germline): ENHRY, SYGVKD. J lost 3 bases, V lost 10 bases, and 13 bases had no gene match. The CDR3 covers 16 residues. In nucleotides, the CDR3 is TGTGCCACCCGGGGAACAGGGGGCCTTGGTGGAAACACCATATATTTT. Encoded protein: CATRGTGGLGGNTIYF.

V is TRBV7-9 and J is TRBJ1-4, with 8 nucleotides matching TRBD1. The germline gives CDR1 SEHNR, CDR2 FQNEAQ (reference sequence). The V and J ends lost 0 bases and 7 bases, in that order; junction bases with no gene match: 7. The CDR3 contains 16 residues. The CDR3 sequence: CASSLAGTGGGEKLFF. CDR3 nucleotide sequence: TGTGCCAGCAGCTTAGCGGGGACAGGTGGGGGTGAAAAACTGTTTTTT. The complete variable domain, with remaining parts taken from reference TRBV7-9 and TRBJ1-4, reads DTGVSQNPRHKITKRGQNVTFRCDPISEHNRLYWYRQTLGQGPEFLTYFQNEAQLEKSRLLSDRFSAERPKGSFSTLEIQRTEQGDSAMYLCASSLAGTGGGEKLFFGSGTQLSVL.

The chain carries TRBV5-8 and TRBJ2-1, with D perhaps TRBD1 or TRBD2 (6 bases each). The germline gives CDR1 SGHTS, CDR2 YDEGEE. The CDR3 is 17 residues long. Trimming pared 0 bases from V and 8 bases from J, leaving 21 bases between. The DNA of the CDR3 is TGTGCCAGCAGCTTGGCCCCGGGACGGCCCGGGGGCGATGAGCAGTTCTTC. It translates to CASSLAPGRPGGDEQFF. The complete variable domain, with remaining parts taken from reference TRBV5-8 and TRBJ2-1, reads EAGVTQSPTHLIKTRGQQATLRCSPISGHTSVYWYQQALGLGLQFLLWYDEGEERNRGNFPPRFSGRQFPNYSSELNVNALELEDSALYLCASSLAPGRPGGDEQFFGPGTRLTVL.

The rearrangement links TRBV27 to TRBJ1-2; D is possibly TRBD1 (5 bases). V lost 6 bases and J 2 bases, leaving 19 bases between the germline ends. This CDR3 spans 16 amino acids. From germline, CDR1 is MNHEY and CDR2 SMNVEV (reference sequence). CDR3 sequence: CASRNTRGGGNYGYTF. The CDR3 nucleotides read TGTGCCAGCAGGAACACCCGTGGGGGAGGGAACTATGGCTACACCTTC.

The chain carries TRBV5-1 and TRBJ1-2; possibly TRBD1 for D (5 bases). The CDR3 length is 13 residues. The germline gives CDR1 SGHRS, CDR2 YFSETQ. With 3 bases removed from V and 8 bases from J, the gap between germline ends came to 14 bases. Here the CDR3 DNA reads TGCGCCAGCAGCTCCTCAGGGTCGGTAGGCTACACCTTC. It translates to CASSSSGSVGYTF.

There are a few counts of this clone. In DNA, the CDR3 is TGTGCCAGCAGTAACCAATACAGGGGGTCGGATCAGCCCCAGCATTTT. Translation: CASSNQYRGSDQPQHF. The rearrangement joins TRBV6-6 to TRBJ1-5; 8 nucleotides agree with TRBD1. Losses at the gene ends were 5 bases for V and 5 bases for J; bases not matched to a gene: 11. Germline CDR1 MNHNY, CDR2 SVGAGI (reference sequence). This CDR3 spans 16 amino acids.

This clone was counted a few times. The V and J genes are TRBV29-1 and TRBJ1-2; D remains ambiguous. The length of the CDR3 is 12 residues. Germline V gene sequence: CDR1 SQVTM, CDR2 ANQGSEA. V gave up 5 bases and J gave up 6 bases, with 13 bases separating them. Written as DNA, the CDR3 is TGCAGCGTTCGAGAGGGAACAGATGGCTACACCTTC. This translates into CSVREGTDGYTF. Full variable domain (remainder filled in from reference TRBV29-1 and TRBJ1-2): SAVISQKPSRDICQRGTSLTIQCQVDSQVTMMFWYRQQPGQSLTLIATANQGSEATYESGFVIDKFPISRPNLTFSTLTVSNMSPEDSSIYLCSVREGTDGYTFGSGTRLTVV.

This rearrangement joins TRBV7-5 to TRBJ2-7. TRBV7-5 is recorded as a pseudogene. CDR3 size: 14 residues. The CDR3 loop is CARSYRPTPYEQYF. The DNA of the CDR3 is TGTGCCAGAAGCTATAGACCGACCCCCTACGAGCAGTACTTC.

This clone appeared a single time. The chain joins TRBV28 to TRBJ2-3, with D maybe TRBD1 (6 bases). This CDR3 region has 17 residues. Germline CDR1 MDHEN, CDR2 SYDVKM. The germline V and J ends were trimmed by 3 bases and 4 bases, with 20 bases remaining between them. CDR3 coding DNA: TGTGCCAGCAGTTTTATTCGGGCAGGGGACGTAGCAGATACGCAGTATTTT. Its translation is CASSFIRAGDVADTQYF.

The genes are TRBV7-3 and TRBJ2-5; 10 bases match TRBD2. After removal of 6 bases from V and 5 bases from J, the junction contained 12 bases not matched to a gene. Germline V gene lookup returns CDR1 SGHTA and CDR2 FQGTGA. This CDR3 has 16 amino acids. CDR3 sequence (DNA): TGTGCCAGCAGACAAGGACTAGCGGCCGAGCAGGAGACCCAGTACTTC. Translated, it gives CASRQGLAAEQETQYF.

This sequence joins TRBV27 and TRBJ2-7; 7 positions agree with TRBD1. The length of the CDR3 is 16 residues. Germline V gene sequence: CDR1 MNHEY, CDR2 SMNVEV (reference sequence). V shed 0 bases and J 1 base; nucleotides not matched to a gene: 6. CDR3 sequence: CASSLSTGTASYEQYF. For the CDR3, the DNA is TGTGCCAGCAGTTTATCCACTGGGACAGCGTCCTACGAGCAGTACTTC.

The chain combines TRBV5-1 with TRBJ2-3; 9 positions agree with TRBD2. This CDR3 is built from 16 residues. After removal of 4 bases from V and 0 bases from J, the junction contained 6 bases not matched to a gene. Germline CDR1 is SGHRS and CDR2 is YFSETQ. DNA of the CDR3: TGCGCCAGCAGCCCAGGACTAGCGTCTAGCACAGATACGCAGTATTTT. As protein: CASSPGLASSTDTQYF. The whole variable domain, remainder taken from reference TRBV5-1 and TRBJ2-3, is KAGVTQTPRYLIKTRGQQVTLSCSPISGHRSVSWYQQTPGQGLQFLFEYFSETQRNKGNFPGRFSGRQFSNSRSEMNVSTLELGDSALYLCASSPGLASSTDTQYFGPGTRLTVL.